Following are 15 T cell receptor beta chains from one sample sequenced in a study of cytotoxic CD8 clonotypes in ibrutinib-treated CLL. Method: immunoSEQ multiplex PCR; TCRdb's copy keeps in-frame clones and lacks some. Among about 160,000 clones listed, 81% were seen once. The input for sequencing was PBMCs, taken after 12 months of ibrutinib treatment. The receptors shown here come from a human donor with chronic lymphocytic leukemia.

Remarks on this clone: Other DNA sequences of this sample code for an identical CDR3. The V gene is TRBV28, the J gene TRBJ2-7; D gene unclear. CDR3 length equals 11 residues. The germline gives CDR1 MDHEN, CDR2 SYDVKM. V lost 2 bases to trimming and J lost 4 bases, with 3 bases between them. The CDR3 region is CASSLRYEQYF. The CDR3 region has the DNA TGTGCCAGCAGTTTACGATACGAGCAGTACTTC.

CDR3 residues: CASSFYPGIYEQYF. CDR3 nucleotide sequence: TGTGCCAGCAGCTTTTACCCAGGGATCTACGAGCAGTACTTC. The chain couples TRBV4-2 to TRBJ2-7; weak D call: TRBD1 (5 bases). The CDR3 spans 14 residues. V lost 5 bases and J 3 bases, leaving 14 bases between the germline ends. Germline loops: CDR1 LGHNA, CDR2 YNFKEQ.

The genes are TRBV15 and TRBJ1-5, with 8 bases lining up with TRBD1. This CDR3 is built from 17 residues. Germline lookup yields CDR1 LNHNV and CDR2 YYDKDF (reference sequence). The trim removed 5 bases at V and 5 bases at J, leaving 14 bases unmatched. The CDR3 spells CATSRDVQGAWDQPQHF. The CDR3 DNA follows: TGTGCCACCAGCCGCGACGTTCAGGGGGCCTGGGATCAGCCCCAGCATTTT. The entire variable domain, with the rest obtained from reference TRBV15 and TRBJ1-5, is as follows: DAMVIQNPRYQVTQFGKPVTLSCSQTLNHNVMYWYQQKSSQAPKLLFHYYDKDFNNEADTPDNFQSRRPNTSFCFLDIRSPGLGDTAMYLCATSRDVQGAWDQPQHFGDGTRLSIL.

This clone was observed once. The V gene is TRBV19, the J gene TRBJ2-1; D remains ambiguous. V gave up 1 base and J gave up 8 bases, with 9 bases separating them. This CDR3 spans 13 amino acids. Looked up from germline, CDR1 is LNHDA and CDR2 is SQIVND (reference sequence). DNA for the CDR3: TGTGCCAGTAGTATAGTCCGACTCGATGAGCAGTTCTTC. Its protein product is CASSIVRLDEQFF.

The V call is TRBV7-8, the J call TRBJ2-1, with D perhaps TRBD2 (5 bases). The CDR3 is made up of 16 amino acids. CDR1 and CDR2 from the germline V gene are SGHVS and FQNEAQ. V was shortened by 1 base and J by 4 bases, with 14 bases between the two germline ends. CDR3 bases: TGTGCCAGCAGCTTAGGCGGGCTAAACCTATACAATGAGCAGTTCTTC. Translating gives CASSLGGLNLYNEQFF. The full variable domain, in which reference TRBV7-8 and TRBJ2-1 provide the parts outside the CDR3, is GAGVSQSPRYKVAKRGQDVALRCDPISGHVSLFWYQQALGQGPEFLTYFQNEAQLDKSGLPSDRFFAERPEGSVSTLKIQRTQQEDSAVYLCASSLGGLNLYNEQFFGPGTRLTVL.

The J gene is TRBJ1-2, the V gene TRBV6-5, with no clear D. Germline V lookup: CDR1 MNHEY, CDR2 SVGAGI. The CDR3 has 13 residues. V dropped 5 bases and J dropped 5 bases, with 12 bases sitting between them. The CDR3 protein is CASSQDGYYGYTF. The CDR3 coding sequence is TGTGCCAGCAGTCAGGACGGATATTATGGCTACACCTTC.

The V and J genes are TRBV6-5 and TRBJ1-1, with D unresolved. Trimming pared 5 bases from V and 0 bases from J, leaving 7 bases between. The CDR3 has 13 residues. Germline V gives CDR1 MNHEY, CDR2 SVGAGI. The CDR3 DNA reads TGTGCCAGCAGTGAGGTGCTGAACACTGAAGCTTTCTTT. It yields the protein CASSEVLNTEAFF.

Turning to this clone: This sample includes further DNA sequences coding for the same CDR3. The V gene is TRBV5-4, the J gene TRBJ1-1; D may be TRBD1 (6 bases). V was trimmed by 0 bases and J by 1 base, leaving 7 bases between them. The CDR3 sequence is 14 residues long. Per germline, CDR1 SGHNT and CDR2 YYREEE (reference sequence). In nucleotides, the CDR3 is TGTGCCAGCAGCTTGGAAGGGGGGAACACTGAAGCTTTCTTT. It codes for CASSLEGGNTEAFF.

The V gene is TRBV27, the J gene TRBJ1-6, with 7 positions matching TRBD1. Germline-derived CDR1 and CDR2 are MNHEY and SMNVEV (reference sequence). CDR3 length equals 19 residues. After removal of 6 bases from V and 4 bases from J, the junction contained 18 bases not matched to a gene. The CDR3 nucleotides are TGTGCCAGCAGACCTCACCTAAGGGACAGCGCGACTTATAATTCACCCCTCCACTTT. Its translation: CASRPHLRDSATYNSPLHF.

This clone was seen only a few times. The gene calls are TRBV28 and TRBJ1-2; 8 bases line up with TRBD1. V shed 8 bases, J shed 2 bases, and the junction held 13 bases outside the gene matches. This CDR3 contains 16 residues. Germline V gene sequence: CDR1 MDHEN, CDR2 SYDVKM. Written as DNA, the CDR3 is TGTGCCAGCTCAACAGGGGGGTCAGGGGTCAACTATGGCTACACCTTC. Translation gives CASSTGGSGVNYGYTF.

The V call is TRBV7-9, the J call TRBJ1-3, with 9 nucleotides matching TRBD1. Trimming removed 11 bases from V and 3 bases from J; junction bases left unmatched: 5. The CDR3 contains 13 residues. Germline values: CDR1 SEHNR, CDR2 FQNEAQ (reference sequence). The CDR3 region is CALQGAGGNTIYF. CDR3 in DNA: TGTGCCTTACAGGGGGCAGGTGGAAACACCATATATTTT.

V gene TRBV28 combines with J gene TRBJ2-5; D is possibly TRBD1 (5 bases). CDR1 MDHEN and CDR2 SYDVKM come from the germline V gene. This CDR3 has 12 residues. The V gene lost 9 bases and the J gene lost 9 bases, with 17 bases spanning the gap. The CDR3 region has the DNA TGTGCCAGTTGTGAGGACATTGCGCCCCAGTACTTC. Translation gives CASCEDIAPQYF. The full variable domain, completed using reference TRBV28 and TRBJ2-5, is DVKVTQSSRYLVKRTGEKVFLECVQDMDHENMFWYRQDPGLGLRLIYFSYDVKMKEKGDIPEGYSVSREKKERFSLILESASTNQTSMYLCASCEDIAPQYFGPGTRLLVL.

The chain joins TRBV5-4 to TRBJ2-3; no firm D call. Germline-derived CDR1 and CDR2 are SGHNT and YYREEE (reference sequence). V shed 4 bases and J shed 5 bases, with 5 bases lying between them. The CDR3 runs to 11 residues. The DNA of the CDR3 is TGTGCCAGCAGCCAAGGAGATACGCAGTATTTT. Translating gives CASSQGDTQYF. Full variable domain (outside the CDR3, taken from reference TRBV5-4 and TRBJ2-3): ETGVTQSPTHLIKTRGQQVTLRCSSQSGHNTVSWYQQALGQGPQFIFQYYREEENGRGNFPPRFSGLQFPNYSSELNVNALELDDSALYLCASSQGDTQYFGPGTRLTVL.

This sequence joins TRBV18 and TRBJ2-7; D unclear. The CDR3 consists of 14 residues. With 5 bases removed from V and 2 bases from J, the gap between germline ends came to 13 bases. CDR1 and CDR2 from the germline V gene are KGHSH and LQKENI. CDR3 in amino acids: CASSGTATAYEQYF. The CDR3 DNA reads TGTGCCAGCTCAGGTACAGCTACCGCCTACGAGCAGTACTTC. Based on the CDR3 plus reference TRBV18 and TRBJ2-7, the full variable domain is NAGVMQNPRHLVRRRGQEARLRCSPMKGHSHVYWYRQLPEEGLKFMVYLQKENIIDESGMPKERFSAEFPKEGPSILRIQQVVRGDSAAYFCASSGTATAYEQYFGPGTRLTVT.

The chain combines TRBV7-9 with TRBJ2-3; the D gene is possibly TRBD2 (7 bases). The CDR3 is 15 residues long. Germline lookup yields CDR1 SEHNR and CDR2 FQNEAQ (reference sequence). V lost 0 bases, J lost 4 bases, and 11 bases lay in between. The CDR3 nucleotides read TGTGCCAGCAGCTTAGCGGGGGGGCCGTCAGATACGCAGTATTTT. Translating it yields CASSLAGGPSDTQYF.